The subject of this entry is one T cell receptor (beta chain). Its antigen is as yet unknown. The assay was immunoSEQ multiplex PCR, and TCRdb's table has in-frame clones only and misses some. The data show some 2 million clones, with just under 95% seen just once and about 1.1% held by the top ten. The entry originates in a study of shared clonotypes between healthy human individuals. On the study more broadly: CD8 memory received one plate per donor, CD8 naive two, CD4 memory three and CD4 naive three.

Naivety among CD8 cells was defined by CD45RO negativity and positive CCR7 selection, thereby excluding terminally differentiated effector memory CD45RA+ cells. Germline assignment: CDR1 LNHDA and CDR2 SQIVND (reference sequence). Between the trimmed V and J ends, which lost 5 bases and 3 bases, there was a span of 14 bases. The CDR3 covers 14 residues. General observations from the study: Sorted-subset sequencing was shown by rarefaction to be incomplete despite large depth. The four-donor shared clonotypes exceeded non-shared clonotypes in generation probability, with non-shared ones scoring lower. Across a few donors, naive CD4 shared around 5.3%, naive CD8 under 4%, memory CD4 more than 2%, memory CD8 0.35% to 0.5%.

The receptor comes from a man aged 18 to 30 in good health. The rearrangement links TRBV19 to TRBJ2-7; D is uncertain. Source material: naive CD8+ T cells sorted from blood. This CDR3 reads CASSAEHAYYEQYF. CDR3 bases: TGTGCCAGTAGTGCCGAACACGCGTACTACGAGCAGTACTTC.